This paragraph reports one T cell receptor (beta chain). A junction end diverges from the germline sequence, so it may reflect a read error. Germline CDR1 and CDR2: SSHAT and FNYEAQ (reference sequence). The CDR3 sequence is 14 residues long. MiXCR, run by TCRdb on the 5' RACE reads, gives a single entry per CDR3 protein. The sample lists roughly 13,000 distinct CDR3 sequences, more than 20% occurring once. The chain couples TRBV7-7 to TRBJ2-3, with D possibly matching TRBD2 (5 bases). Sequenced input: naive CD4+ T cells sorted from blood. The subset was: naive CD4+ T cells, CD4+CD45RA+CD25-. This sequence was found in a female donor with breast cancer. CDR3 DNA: TGTGCTAGCAGCCCCCGCGGGCTCACAGATACGCAGTATTTT. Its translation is CASSPRGLTDTQYF.